The present T cell receptor beta chain was sequenced within a study of PD-1 blockade in classical Hodgkin lymphoma. Notes on the study in general: Significantly greater TCR diversity emerged by C4D1 in CD4+ cells but not CD8+ cells.

Deletions cut 1 base from V and 9 bases from J, with 5 bases between. CDR3 length: 11 amino acids. CDR1 SGHNT and CDR2 YYREEE come from the germline V gene (reference sequence). Each patient's relapse followed autologous stem cell transplantation, and brentuximab vedotin exposure varied. Clones were read by immunoSEQ multiplex PCR, and TCRdb kept only the in-frame ones, dropping some. The profile covers about 28,000 clones, with around 78% appearing a single time and about a fifth taken by the ten largest. About this clone itself: As yet, its antigen is unknown.

Specimen: peripheral blood mononuclear cells (PBMCs), collected before the second cycle of nivolumab. The TCR sequence derives from a human donor with classical Hodgkin lymphoma. The V call is TRBV5-4, the J call TRBJ1-5, with unresolved D. The CDR3 DNA sequence: TGTGCCAGCAGCTTGTGGTCGCCCCAGCATTTT. It codes for CASSLWSPQHF.